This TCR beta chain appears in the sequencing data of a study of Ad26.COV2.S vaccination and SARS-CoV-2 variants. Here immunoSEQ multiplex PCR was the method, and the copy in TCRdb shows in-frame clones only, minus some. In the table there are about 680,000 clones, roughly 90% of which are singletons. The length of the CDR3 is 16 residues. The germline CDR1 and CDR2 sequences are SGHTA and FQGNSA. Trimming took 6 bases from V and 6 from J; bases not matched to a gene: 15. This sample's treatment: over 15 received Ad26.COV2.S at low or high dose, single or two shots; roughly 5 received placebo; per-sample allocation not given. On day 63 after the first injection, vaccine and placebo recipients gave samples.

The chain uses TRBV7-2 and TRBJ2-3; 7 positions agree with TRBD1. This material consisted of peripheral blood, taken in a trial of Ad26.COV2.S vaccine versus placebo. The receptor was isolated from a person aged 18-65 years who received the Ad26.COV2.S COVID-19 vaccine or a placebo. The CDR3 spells CASRMTHGTERDTQYF. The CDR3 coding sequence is TGTGCCAGCAGGATGACTCACGGGACAGAGCGCGATACGCAGTATTTT. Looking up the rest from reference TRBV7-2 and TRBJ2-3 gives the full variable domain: GAGVSQSPSNKVTEKGKDVELRCDPISGHTALYWYRQSLGQGLEFLIYFQGNSAPDKSGLPSDRFSAERTGGSVSTLTIQRTQQEDSAVYLCASRMTHGTERDTQYFGPGTRLTVL.